Each of the 9 T cell receptor beta chains below was sequenced from the same sample in a study of cytomegalovirus exposure and HLA in healthy donors. PCR primers comprised 60 Vbeta and 13 Jbeta primers. Sequenced by immunoSEQ multiplex PCR; TCRdb stores in-frame clones only, minus some. In the table there are around 78,000 clones, about 88% of which are singletons. Input material: PBMCs. The receptors were sampled from a woman aged 45-65 years in good health and CMV-seronegative.

This sequence joins TRBV7-3 and TRBJ2-5; D possibly corresponds to TRBD2 (7 bases). V lost 2 bases and J lost 5, with 18 bases in between. Germline V gives CDR1 SGHTA, CDR2 FQGTGA. The CDR3 has 16 amino acids. CDR3: CASSLSGGGPRETQYF. DNA of the CDR3: TGTGCCAGCAGCTTATCAGGCGGGGGCCCACGGGAGACCCAGTACTTC.

The J gene is TRBJ2-3, the V gene TRBV6-4; 8 bases match TRBD2. Germline CDR1 MRHNA, CDR2 SNTAGT. V was pared by 1 base and J by 8 bases, with 8 bases of the junction left unmatched. The CDR3 has 15 amino acids. In DNA, the CDR3 is TGTGCCAGCAGTGACTTCCTGACCGGGGGGGCTACGCAGTATTTT. Translating it yields CASSDFLTGGATQYF.

The gene calls are TRBV7-6 and TRBJ2-3, with 10 bases matching TRBD2. After removal of 1 base from V and 6 bases from J, the junction contained 13 bases not matched to a gene. The length of the CDR3 is 18 residues. Germline-derived CDR1 and CDR2 are SGHVS and FNYEAQ. Here the CDR3 reads CASSLEGLAGAPGDTQYF. The CDR3 coding sequence is TGTGCCAGCAGCTTAGAGGGGCTAGCGGGGGCGCCCGGGGATACGCAGTATTTT.

The chain recombines TRBV13 with TRBJ1-1, with 8 bases that match TRBD1. V lost 0 bases to trimming and J lost 3 bases; unmatched junction nucleotides: 3. This CDR3 has 15 residues. Germline V gene data show CDR1 as PRHDT and CDR2 as FYEKMQ (reference sequence). CDR3 protein: CASSLGLQGDTEAFF. Written as DNA, the CDR3 is TGTGCCAGCAGCTTAGGCCTACAGGGGGACACTGAAGCTTTCTTT.

This chain uses TRBV5-4 with TRBJ2-1; 9 nucleotides agree with TRBD2. The junction had 7 bases not matched to a gene; V was cut back by 4 bases and J by 5 bases. The CDR3 consists of 15 residues. The germline CDR1 and CDR2 sequences are SGHNT and YYREEE (reference sequence). Written as DNA, the CDR3 is TGTGCCAGCAGCCAATCGACTAGCGGTCACAATGAGCAGTTCTTC. Protein product: CASSQSTSGHNEQFF.

V and J are TRBV6-5 and TRBJ1-1; the D gene is possibly TRBD1 (5 bases). Trimming cost V 0 bases and J 1 base, with 6 bases left between them. This CDR3 comprises 14 residues. Germline CDR1 and CDR2: MNHEY and SVGAGI. CDR3: CASSYSTANTEAFF. In DNA, the CDR3 is TGTGCCAGCAGTTACTCGACAGCGAACACTGAAGCTTTCTTT.

The chain employs TRBV19 and TRBJ2-1, with a weak D call TRBD1 (7 bases). Trimming removed 4 bases from V and 6 bases from J, with 19 bases in between. The CDR3 is made up of 16 amino acids. The germline V gene has CDR1 LNHDA and CDR2 SQIVND (reference sequence). The CDR3, as DNA: TGTGCCAGTAGTACCCGAGACGGCCAGGGGGGCAATGAGCAGTTCTTC. This encodes CASSTRDGQGGNEQFF.

The V gene is TRBV5-1, the J gene TRBJ1-1; perhaps TRBD1 as D (6 bases). V was pared by 6 bases and J by 1 base, with 16 bases between. CDR3 length: 15 residues. Germline lookup yields CDR1 SGHRS and CDR2 YFSETQ. Written as DNA, the CDR3 is TGCGCCAGCACCTATAACAGGGTTGGGAACACTGAAGCTTTCTTT. This codes for CASTYNRVGNTEAFF.

The chain uses TRBV7-8 and TRBJ1-5, with TRBD1 identical over 9 bases. The V and J ends lost 3 bases and 4 bases, in that order; junction bases with no gene match: 7. CDR3 size: 16 residues. Germline loops: CDR1 SGHVS, CDR2 FQNEAQ. The CDR3 protein is CASSLDRGSVNQPQHF. CDR3 nucleotide sequence: TGTGCCAGCAGCTTGGACAGGGGCTCGGTAAATCAGCCCCAGCATTTT.